The T cell receptor beta chain described here comes from a study of blood T cell repertoires in COVID-19. About the study: The samples span acute and convalescent COVID-19 from the United States, Italy and Spain.

Participants, roughly 18 to 100 years old, spanned approximately 25 US areas. Cohort 3 donors were reported recovered after two negative PCRs, clearance, or symptom resolution. Only in-frame clones appear in the TCRdb table, and some are missing; sequencing was by immunoSEQ multiplex PCR. The sample records approximately 390,000 clones, around 87% being singletons. The CDR3 runs 13 residues. V lost 6 bases and J lost 7, with 13 bases in between. Sequencing was performed on PBMCs or T cells enriched from blood (not recorded which). The genes are TRBV12-3 or TRBV12-4 and TRBJ1-5; no firm D call. The receptor's source is a woman between 50 and 59 years old who had recovered from COVID-19. The DNA of the CDR3 is TGTGCCAGCAGCCTCCTCCTTGAGCAGCCCCAGCATTTT. This translates into CASSLLLEQPQHF.